The 25 T cell receptor beta chains presented below share a single source sample, sequenced in a study of T cell responses to AZD1222 COVID-19 vaccine. Repertoires were generated with immunoSEQ multiplex PCR, while TCRdb's copy carries only in-frame clones and drops some. Of approximately 120,000 clones in the sample, roughly 84% were seen once. This specimen was peripheral blood, taken on day 0 of AZD1222 vaccination. The receptors stem from an adult in good health.

This sequence joins TRBV25-1 and TRBJ1-2; D is perhaps TRBD1 (5 bases). The CDR3 is 15 residues long. Looked up from germline, CDR1 is MGHDK and CDR2 is SYGVNS. V lost 1 base and J 2 bases, leaving 11 bases between the germline ends. The DNA for the CDR3 is TGTGCCAGCAGTGAATCGGCGGGGACGAACTATGGCTACACCTTC. Its translation is CASSESAGTNYGYTF.

This chain joins TRBV5-4 and TRBJ1-6, with D hard to call. The CDR3 has 14 amino acids. V gave up 4 bases and J gave up 6 bases, with 11 bases separating them. Looked up from germline, CDR1 is SGHNT and CDR2 is YYREEE (reference sequence). CDR3 nucleotide sequence: TGTGCCAGCAGCCGGGAGGTGGTTAATTCACCCCTCCACTTT. It encodes CASSREVVNSPLHF.

The rearrangement joins TRBV7-2 to TRBJ1-4, with 8 bases identical to TRBD1. This CDR3 contains 17 residues. J gave up 3 bases and V 0 bases, and 6 bases lay outside the gene matches. In germline, CDR1 is SGHTA, CDR2 FQGNSA. The CDR3 DNA follows: TGTGCCAGCAGCTTAGCGTTTAAGACAGGGGCTAATGAAAAACTGTTTTTT. Amino acids: CASSLAFKTGANEKLFF.

This clone was detected only a few times. The rearrangement uses TRBV19 and TRBJ1-2; maybe TRBD1 (5 bases). The germline CDR1 and CDR2 sequences are LNHDA and SQIVND (reference sequence). Trimming pared 3 bases from V and 2 bases from J, leaving 10 bases between. The CDR3 sequence is 14 residues long. Written as DNA, the CDR3 is TGTGCCAGTAGTATGAGACAGACGAACTATGGCTACACCTTC. Translating gives CASSMRQTNYGYTF.

The gene calls are TRBV19 and TRBJ2-1, with D unclear. In germline, CDR1 is LNHDA, CDR2 SQIVND (reference sequence). V was cut by 8 bases and J by 0 bases, with 14 bases left in between. The CDR3 extends over 15 amino acids. CDR3 nucleotide sequence: TGTGCCAGTCGTACCACGGTTAGCTCCTACAATGAGCAGTTCTTC. This translates into CASRTTVSSYNEQFF.

The rearrangement joins TRBV6-1 to TRBJ1-2; D is unresolved. Germline CDR1 reads MNHNS; CDR2 reads SASEGT. This CDR3 contains 11 residues. V was trimmed by 3 bases and J by 9 bases, leaving 8 bases between them. The CDR3 DNA reads as TGTGCCAGCAGTGAGGGGATTCGCTACACCTTC. Its protein product is CASSEGIRYTF.

The V call is TRBV5-1, the J call TRBJ1-5; D uncertain. Germline CDR1 SGHRS, CDR2 YFSETQ. The V end lost 4 bases, the J end lost 1 base, and 6 bases lay between the germline ends. The CDR3 consists of 13 residues. CDR3 region: CASSLSSNQPQHF. DNA for the CDR3: TGCGCCAGCAGCCTCTCCAGCAATCAGCCCCAGCATTTT.

In its sample, this clone was seen once. The genes are TRBV5-1 and TRBJ2-1, with 7 bases that match TRBD2. V shed 8 bases, J shed 1 base, and the junction held 9 bases outside the gene matches. This CDR3 is built from 15 residues. The germline gives CDR1 SGHRS, CDR2 YFSETQ. The chain's CDR3 is CASEREGASYNEQFF. In DNA form, the CDR3 reads TGCGCCAGTGAAAGGGAGGGCGCTTCCTACAATGAGCAGTTCTTC.

The CDR3 spells CASSSWTSGRMETQYF. The CDR3 DNA sequence: TGTGCCAGCAGCTCTTGGACTAGCGGGAGAATGGAGACCCAGTACTTC. V gene TRBV7-3 combines with J gene TRBJ2-5, with 13 nucleotides matching TRBD2. The V segment lost 4 bases and the J segment 5 bases; nucleotides outside the gene matches: 7. Germline CDR1 reads SGHTA; CDR2 reads FQGTGA. This CDR3 has 16 amino acids.

The J gene is TRBJ1-1, the V gene TRBV11-1; D gene ambiguous. Germline CDR1 SGHAT, CDR2 FQDESV (reference sequence). Trimming stripped 3 bases from V and 3 bases from J, with 5 bases between. The CDR3 contains 12 residues. The CDR3 bases are TGTGCCAGCAGCTTGTTGCACACTGAAGCTTTCTTT. Protein: CASSLLHTEAFF.

The rearrangement uses TRBV6-5 and TRBJ2-2; tentative D call: TRBD2 (6 bases). Trimming removed 0 bases from V and 7 bases from J, with 15 bases in between. The CDR3 is made up of 16 amino acids. Germline CDR1 is MNHEY and CDR2 is SVGAGI. In DNA, the CDR3 is TGTGCCAGCAGTTACTCCCCGGGGGTTCCTCGCGGGGAGCTGTTTTTT. Its translation: CASSYSPGVPRGELFF.

The chain has TRBV28 and TRBJ2-1; TRBD1 might be the D (6 bases). The CDR3 length is 15 residues. Between the trimmed V and J ends, which lost 2 bases and 8 bases, there was a span of 16 bases. The germline V gene has CDR1 MDHEN and CDR2 SYDVKM. The CDR3 DNA reads as TGTGCCAGCAGTTTAGGAACACAGGGTGTCTATGAGCAGTTCTTC. This translates into CASSLGTQGVYEQFF.

The V call is TRBV2, the J call TRBJ2-5; tentatively, D is TRBD1 (6 bases). V lost 5 bases to trimming and J lost 6 bases, with 19 bases between them. From germline, CDR1 is SNHLY and CDR2 FYNNEI. The CDR3 sequence is 15 residues long. Here the CDR3 reads CASSPQGSPLQTQYF. Written as DNA, the CDR3 is TGTGCCAGCAGTCCACAGGGATCCCCCCTGCAGACCCAGTACTTC.

This clone was seen a few times. The rearrangement uses TRBV19 and TRBJ1-3; D is perhaps TRBD1 (6 bases). Germline CDR1 LNHDA, CDR2 SQIVND (reference sequence). This CDR3 has 17 residues. Between the trimmed V and J ends, which lost 6 bases and 2 bases, there was a span of 20 bases. The CDR3 coding sequence is TGTGCCAGTAGATTCGGCGCGGGGGGCAACCCTGGAAACACCATATATTTT. It encodes CASRFGAGGNPGNTIYF.

This chain joins TRBV19 and TRBJ2-7; a possible D gene is TRBD1 (5 bases). Germline V gene sequence: CDR1 LNHDA, CDR2 SQIVND (reference sequence). CDR3 length: 12 residues. V was shortened by 4 bases and J by 7 bases, with 11 bases between the two germline ends. The CDR3 region has the DNA TGTGCCAGTAGTACTCGCAGGGAAGAGCAGTACTTC. Translating gives CASSTRREEQYF. Filled out from reference TRBV19 and TRBJ2-7, the complete variable domain reads DGGITQSPKYLFRKEGQNVTLSCEQNLNHDAMYWYRQDPGQGLRLIYYSQIVNDFQKGDIAEGYSVSREKKESFPLTVTSAQKNPTAFYLCASSTRREEQYFGPGTRLTVT.

This clone was recorded only once. This chain uses TRBV20-1 with TRBJ2-1, with 12 bases identical to TRBD2. The junction had 9 bases not matched to a gene; V was cut back by 3 bases and J by 6 bases. Germline CDR1 reads DFQATT; CDR2 reads SNEGSKA (reference sequence). There are 16 residues in the CDR3. CDR3 coding DNA: TGCAGTGCTAGTGCTAGCGGGAGGGCCTCTTTCAATGAGCAGTTCTTC. Translated: CSASASGRASFNEQFF.

This clone was counted a few times. This chain uses TRBV28 with TRBJ1-2; 8 positions match TRBD1. The V gene's germline CDR1 is MDHEN and CDR2 SYDVKM. V lost 7 bases to trimming and J lost 5 bases; unmatched junction nucleotides: 6. The CDR3 covers 13 residues. CDR3: CASNPGQEYGYTF. The CDR3, as DNA: TGTGCCAGCAACCCGGGACAGGAGTATGGCTACACCTTC.

The chain uses TRBV3-1 (or the pseudogene TRBV3-2) and TRBJ2-1; TRBD2 matches at 9 bases. With 1 base clipped from V and 7 bases from J, the junction kept 8 bases outside the gene matches. The CDR3 has 16 amino acids. CDR1 and CDR2 (germline): LGHDT, YNNKEL (reference sequence). As DNA, the CDR3 is TGTGCCAGCAGCCAAGGGGGCGGGGGGGCGTTTAATGAGCAGTTCTTC. Translated, it gives CASSQGGGGAFNEQFF.

This clone has more than one count but fewer than ten. The rearrangement joins TRBV5-1 to TRBJ2-1; 9 positions match TRBD1. Germline V gives CDR1 SGHRS, CDR2 YFSETQ. The CDR3 loop spans 14 amino acids. V dropped 7 bases and J dropped 9; count of bases not matched to a gene: 11. CDR3 region: CASFAGQGIGEQFF. CDR3 DNA sequence: TGCGCCAGCTTCGCCGGACAGGGGATCGGTGAGCAGTTCTTC. Filled out from reference TRBV5-1 and TRBJ2-1, the complete variable domain reads KAGVTQTPRYLIKTRGQQVTLSCSPISGHRSVSWYQQTPGQGLQFLFEYFSETQRNKGNFPGRFSGRQFSNSRSEMNVSTLELGDSALYLCASFAGQGIGEQFFGPGTRLTVL.

The V gene is TRBV4-2, the J gene TRBJ1-6, with 7 bases that match TRBD1. CDR3 length: 18 residues. Trimming cost V 2 bases and J 7 bases; bases outside gene matches: 14. Germline values: CDR1 LGHNA, CDR2 YNFKEQ. The CDR3 spells CASSQFGQGEITNSPLHF. The CDR3 region has the DNA TGTGCCAGCAGCCAATTCGGGCAGGGGGAAATAACGAATTCACCCCTCCACTTT.

The rearrangement links TRBV30 to TRBJ1-1, with D possibly matching TRBD1 (5 bases). The CDR3 has 16 amino acids. Trimming left V 0 bases short and J 1 base short, with 15 bases between. Looked up from germline, CDR1 is GTSNPN and CDR2 is SVGIG (reference sequence). The CDR3 region is CAWSVESGHRNTEAFF. The CDR3, as DNA: TGTGCCTGGAGTGTAGAATCAGGGCACCGGAACACTGAAGCTTTCTTT.

CDR3 protein: CASSLEGLTSSRLFF. DNA of the CDR3: TGTGCCAGCAGCCTAGAGGGCCTGACATCGAGTCGACTGTTTTTT. The rearrangement links TRBV5-6 to TRBJ1-4; no clear D gene. There are 15 residues in the CDR3. Trimming removed 4 bases from V and 13 bases from J, with 23 bases in between. Germline V gene sequence: CDR1 SGHDT, CDR2 YYEEEE.

V is TRBV9 and J is TRBJ2-1; no definite D call. Trimming pared 0 bases from V and 6 bases from J, leaving 13 bases between. The CDR3 is 15 amino acids. Looked up from germline, CDR1 is SGDLS and CDR2 is YYNGEE. The chain's CDR3 is CASSVDRPRGNEQFF. The CDR3 coding sequence is TGTGCCAGCAGCGTAGATCGCCCGCGTGGCAATGAGCAGTTCTTC.

The chain employs TRBV2 and TRBJ2-1; D might be TRBD2 (5 bases). V shed 4 bases and J shed 4 bases, with 14 bases lying between them. From germline, CDR1 is SNHLY and CDR2 FYNNEI. The CDR3 is 15 amino acids. CDR3 nucleotides: TGTGCCAGCAGTGGACCCACGGGAACATACAATGAGCAGTTCTTC. Translating gives CASSGPTGTYNEQFF.

The chain carries TRBV6-1 and TRBJ1-4; a weak D match, TRBD1 (6 bases). V shed 2 bases and J shed 3 bases, with 16 bases lying between them. Germline-derived CDR1 and CDR2 are MNHNS and SASEGT. CDR3 length equals 17 residues. The CDR3 protein is CASSEMFGGQANEKLFF. CDR3 nucleotides: TGTGCCAGCAGTGAAATGTTCGGGGGGCAGGCTAATGAAAAACTGTTTTTT.